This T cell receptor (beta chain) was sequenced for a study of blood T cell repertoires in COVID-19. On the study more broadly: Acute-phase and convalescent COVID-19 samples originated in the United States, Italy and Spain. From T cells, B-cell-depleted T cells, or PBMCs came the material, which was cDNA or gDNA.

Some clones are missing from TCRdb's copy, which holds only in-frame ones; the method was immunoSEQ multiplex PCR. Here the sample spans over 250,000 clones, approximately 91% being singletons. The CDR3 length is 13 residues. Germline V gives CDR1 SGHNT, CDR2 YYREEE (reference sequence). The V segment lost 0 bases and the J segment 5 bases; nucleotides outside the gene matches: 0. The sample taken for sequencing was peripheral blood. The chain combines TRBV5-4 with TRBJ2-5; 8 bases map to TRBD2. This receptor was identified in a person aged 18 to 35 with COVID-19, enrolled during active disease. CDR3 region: CASSLAGGETQYF. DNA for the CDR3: TGTGCCAGCAGCTTGGCGGGAGGGGAGACCCAGTACTTC.